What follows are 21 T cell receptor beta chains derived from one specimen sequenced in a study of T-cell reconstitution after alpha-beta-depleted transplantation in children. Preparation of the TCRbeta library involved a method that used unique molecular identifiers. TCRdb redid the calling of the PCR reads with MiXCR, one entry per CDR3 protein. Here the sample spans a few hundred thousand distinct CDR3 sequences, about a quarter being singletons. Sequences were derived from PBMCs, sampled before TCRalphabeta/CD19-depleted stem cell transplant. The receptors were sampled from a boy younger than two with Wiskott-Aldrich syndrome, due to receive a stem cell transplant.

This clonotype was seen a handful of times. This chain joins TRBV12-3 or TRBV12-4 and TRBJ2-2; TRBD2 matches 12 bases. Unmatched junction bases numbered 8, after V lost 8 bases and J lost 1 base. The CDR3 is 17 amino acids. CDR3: CASRPSGRAWNTGELFF. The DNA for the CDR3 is TGTGCCAGCCGTCCTAGCGGGAGGGCCTGGAACACCGGGGAGCTGTTTTTT.

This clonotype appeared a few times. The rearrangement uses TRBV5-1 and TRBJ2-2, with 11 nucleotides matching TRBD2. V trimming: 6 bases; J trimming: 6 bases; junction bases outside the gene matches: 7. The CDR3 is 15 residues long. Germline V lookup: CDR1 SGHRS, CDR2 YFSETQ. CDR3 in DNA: TGCGCCAGCACCCCGGGACTAGCGGTGGCCGGGGAGCTGTTTTTT. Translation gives CASTPGLAVAGELFF. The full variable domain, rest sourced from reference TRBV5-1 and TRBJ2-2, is KAGVTQTPRYLIKTRGQQVTLSCSPISGHRSVSWYQQTPGQGLQFLFEYFSETQRNKGNFPGRFSGRQFSNSRSEMNVSTLELGDSALYLCASTPGLAVAGELFFGEGSRLTVL.

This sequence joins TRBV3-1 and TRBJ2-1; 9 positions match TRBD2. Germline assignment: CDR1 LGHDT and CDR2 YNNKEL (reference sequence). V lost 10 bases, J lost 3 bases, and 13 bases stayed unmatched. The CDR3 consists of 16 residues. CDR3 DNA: TGTGCCACCTCCTTACCCCCAGCGGGAGGCTACAATGAGCAGTTCTTC. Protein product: CATSLPPAGGYNEQFF.

CDR3 in DNA: TGTGCCAGCAGCCGCGGGACTAGCGGGAGAGTAACCGGGGAGCTGTTTTTT. Protein product: CASSRGTSGRVTGELFF. V and J are TRBV7-9 and TRBJ2-2, with TRBD2 matching over 14 bases. Germline V gene data show CDR1 as SEHNR and CDR2 as FQNEAQ (reference sequence). The CDR3 consists of 17 residues. With V trimmed by 5 bases and J by 5 bases, 7 bases remained unmatched.

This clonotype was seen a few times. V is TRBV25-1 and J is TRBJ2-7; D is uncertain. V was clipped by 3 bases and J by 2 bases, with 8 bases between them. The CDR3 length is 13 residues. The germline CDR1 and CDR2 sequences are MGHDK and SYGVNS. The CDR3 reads CASSDKATYEQYF. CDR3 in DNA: TGTGCCAGCAGTGATAAAGCCACCTACGAGCAGTACTTC.

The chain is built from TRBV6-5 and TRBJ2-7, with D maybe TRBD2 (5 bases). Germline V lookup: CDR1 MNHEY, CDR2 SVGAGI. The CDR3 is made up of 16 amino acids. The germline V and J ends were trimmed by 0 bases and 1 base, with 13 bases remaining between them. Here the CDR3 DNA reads TGTGCCAGCAGTTACTCCCGGGATCTCAATTCCTACGAGCAGTACTTC. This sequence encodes CASSYSRDLNSYEQYF.

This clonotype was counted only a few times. This CDR3 is CSARDIPGPTGELFF. The CDR3 DNA reads as TGCAGTGCTAGAGATATCCCGGGCCCCACCGGGGAGCTGTTTTTT. The chain has TRBV20-1 and TRBJ2-2; D not resolved. The CDR3 has 15 residues. The germline V gene encodes CDR1 DFQATT and CDR2 SNEGSKA (reference sequence). Trimming took 0 bases from V and 4 from J, leaving 12 bases between them.

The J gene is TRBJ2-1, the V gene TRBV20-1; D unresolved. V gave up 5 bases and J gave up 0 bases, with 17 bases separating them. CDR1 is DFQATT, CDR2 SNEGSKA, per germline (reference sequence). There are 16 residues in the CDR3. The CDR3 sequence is CSAGDVTPSSYNEQFF. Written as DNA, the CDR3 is TGCAGTGCTGGGGATGTGACCCCTAGCTCCTACAATGAGCAGTTCTTC.

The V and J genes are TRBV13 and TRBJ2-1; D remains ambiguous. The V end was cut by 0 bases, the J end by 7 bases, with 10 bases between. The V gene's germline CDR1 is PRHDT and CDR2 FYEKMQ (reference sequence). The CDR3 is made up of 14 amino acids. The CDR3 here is CASSLGLKWNEQFF. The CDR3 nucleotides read TGTGCCAGCAGCTTAGGCCTAAAATGGAATGAGCAGTTCTTC.

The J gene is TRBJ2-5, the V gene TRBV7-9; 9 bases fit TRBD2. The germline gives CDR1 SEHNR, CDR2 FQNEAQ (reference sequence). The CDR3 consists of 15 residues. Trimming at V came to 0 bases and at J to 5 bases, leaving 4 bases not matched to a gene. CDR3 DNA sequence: TGTGCCAGCAGCTTAGCTGCGGGAGGGCAGGAGACCCAGTACTTC. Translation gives CASSLAAGGQETQYF. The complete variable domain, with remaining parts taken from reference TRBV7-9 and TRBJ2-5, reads DTGVSQNPRHKITKRGQNVTFRCDPISEHNRLYWYRQTLGQGPEFLTYFQNEAQLEKSRLLSDRFSAERPKGSFSTLEIQRTEQGDSAMYLCASSLAAGGQETQYFGPGTRLLVL.

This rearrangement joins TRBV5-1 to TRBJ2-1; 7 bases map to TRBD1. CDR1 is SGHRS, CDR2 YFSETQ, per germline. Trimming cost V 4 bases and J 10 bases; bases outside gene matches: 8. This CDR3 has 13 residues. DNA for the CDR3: TGCGCCAGCAGCCAAGGGACAGAAGGAGAGCAGTTCTTC. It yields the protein CASSQGTEGEQFF. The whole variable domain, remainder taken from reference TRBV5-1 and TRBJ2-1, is KAGVTQTPRYLIKTRGQQVTLSCSPISGHRSVSWYQQTPGQGLQFLFEYFSETQRNKGNFPGRFSGRQFSNSRSEMNVSTLELGDSALYLCASSQGTEGEQFFGPGTRLTVL.

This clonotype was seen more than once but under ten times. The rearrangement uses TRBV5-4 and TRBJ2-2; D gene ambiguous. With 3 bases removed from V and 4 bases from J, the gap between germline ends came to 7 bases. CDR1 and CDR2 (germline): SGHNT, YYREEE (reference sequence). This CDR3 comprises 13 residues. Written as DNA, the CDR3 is TGTGCCAGCAGCTACTGGGGCACCGGGGAGCTGTTTTTT. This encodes CASSYWGTGELFF. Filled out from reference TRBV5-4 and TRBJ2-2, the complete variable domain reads ETGVTQSPTHLIKTRGQQVTLRCSSQSGHNTVSWYQQALGQGPQFIFQYYREEENGRGNFPPRFSGLQFPNYSSELNVNALELDDSALYLCASSYWGTGELFFGEGSRLTVL.

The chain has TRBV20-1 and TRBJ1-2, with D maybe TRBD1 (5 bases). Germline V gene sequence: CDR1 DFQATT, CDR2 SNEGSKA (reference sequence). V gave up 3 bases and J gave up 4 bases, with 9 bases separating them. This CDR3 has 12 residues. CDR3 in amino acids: CSASKGAYGYTF. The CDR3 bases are TGCAGTGCTAGTAAAGGGGCCTATGGCTACACCTTC.

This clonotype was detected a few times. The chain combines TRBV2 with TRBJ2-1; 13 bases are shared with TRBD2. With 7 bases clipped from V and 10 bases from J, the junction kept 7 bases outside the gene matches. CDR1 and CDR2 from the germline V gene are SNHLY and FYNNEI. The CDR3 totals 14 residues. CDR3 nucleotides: TGTGCCAGCAATCGGGGACTAGCGGGAAAGGAGCAGTTCTTC. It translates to CASNRGLAGKEQFF.

This CDR3 is CASIPLNQETQYF. As DNA, the CDR3 is TGCGCCAGCATCCCGCTCAACCAAGAGACCCAGTACTTC. The chain employs TRBV5-1 and TRBJ2-5; D call uncertain. Germline V gene sequence: CDR1 SGHRS, CDR2 YFSETQ. V was cut by 6 bases and J by 0 bases, with 9 bases left in between. The CDR3 has 13 amino acids.

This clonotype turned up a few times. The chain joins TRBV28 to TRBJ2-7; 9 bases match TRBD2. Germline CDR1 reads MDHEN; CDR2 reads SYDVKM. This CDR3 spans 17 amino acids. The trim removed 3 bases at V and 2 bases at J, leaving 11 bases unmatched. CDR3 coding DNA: TGTGCCAGCAGTTTGCGACCTCTAGCGGGGACCCCCTACGAGCAGTACTTC. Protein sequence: CASSLRPLAGTPYEQYF.

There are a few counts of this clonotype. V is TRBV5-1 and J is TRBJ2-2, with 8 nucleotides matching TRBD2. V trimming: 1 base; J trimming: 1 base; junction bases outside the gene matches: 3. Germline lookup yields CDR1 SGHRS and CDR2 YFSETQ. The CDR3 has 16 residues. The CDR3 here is CASSLLLAGNTGELFF. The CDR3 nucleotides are TGCGCCAGCAGCTTGTTGCTAGCGGGGAACACCGGGGAGCTGTTTTTT. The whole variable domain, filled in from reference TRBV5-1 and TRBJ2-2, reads KAGVTQTPRYLIKTRGQQVTLSCSPISGHRSVSWYQQTPGQGLQFLFEYFSETQRNKGNFPGRFSGRQFSNSRSEMNVSTLELGDSALYLCASSLLLAGNTGELFFGEGSRLTVL.

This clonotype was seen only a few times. The CDR3 is CASSLRQGTDTQYF. The CDR3 nucleotides are TGTGCCAGCAGCCTCCGACAGGGCACAGATACGCAGTATTTT. V and J are TRBV7-9 and TRBJ2-3, with D perhaps matching TRBD1 (6 bases). In germline, CDR1 is SEHNR, CDR2 FQNEAQ (reference sequence). CDR3 length: 14 amino acids. Deletions cut 5 bases from V and 1 base from J, with 10 bases between.

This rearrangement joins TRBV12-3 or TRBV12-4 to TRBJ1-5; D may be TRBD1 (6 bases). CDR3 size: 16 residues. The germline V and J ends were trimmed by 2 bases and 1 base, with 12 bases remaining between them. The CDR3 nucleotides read TGTGCCAGCAGTTTAAGGGGGGCTTGGAGCAATCAGCCCCAGCATTTT. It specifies CASSLRGAWSNQPQHF.

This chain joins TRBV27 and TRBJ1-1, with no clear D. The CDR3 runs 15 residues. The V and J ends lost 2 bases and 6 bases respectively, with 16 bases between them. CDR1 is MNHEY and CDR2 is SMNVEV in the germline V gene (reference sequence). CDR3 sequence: CASSLGIWVGAEAFF. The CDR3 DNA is TGTGCCAGCAGTTTAGGGATTTGGGTAGGTGCTGAAGCTTTCTTT.

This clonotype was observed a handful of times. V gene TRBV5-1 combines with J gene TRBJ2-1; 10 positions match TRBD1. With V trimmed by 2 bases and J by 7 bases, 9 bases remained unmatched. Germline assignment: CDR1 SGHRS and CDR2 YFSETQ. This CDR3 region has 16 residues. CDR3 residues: CASSLDRQGARNEQFF. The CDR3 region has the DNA TGCGCCAGCAGCTTAGACCGACAGGGGGCGCGGAATGAGCAGTTCTTC.